This passage covers 13 T cell receptor beta chains from one sample sequenced in a study of T-cell memory formation after mild COVID-19. TCRdb called the 5' RACE reads again in MiXCR, with one record for every CDR3 protein. The sample records about 27,000 distinct CDR3 sequences, about 16% being singletons. The sample was PBMCs or a T cell subset sorted from them (not recorded which). These receptors were obtained from an adult who had mild COVID-19 (a few samples of this study predate the infection). Cell type and time point are not known.

This clonotype showed up many times. The rearrangement joins TRBV7-9 to TRBJ2-7; 7 bases map to TRBD1. The V gene's germline CDR1 is SEHNR and CDR2 FQNEAQ (reference sequence). The CDR3 covers 14 residues. The junction had 3 bases not matched to a gene; V was cut back by 3 bases and J by 1 base. Here the CDR3 reads CASSFKDRSYEQYF. CDR3 in DNA: TGTGCCAGCAGCTTTAAGGACAGGTCCTACGAGCAGTACTTC.

This clonotype was picked up many times. The V gene is TRBV18, the J gene TRBJ2-2, with 10 nucleotides matching TRBD2. Germline CDR1 KGHSH, CDR2 LQKENI. V dropped 1 base and J dropped 5; count of bases not matched to a gene: 4. The CDR3 contains 16 residues. CDR3 in amino acids: CASSPQLAGSTGELFF. In nucleotides, the CDR3 is TGTGCCAGCTCACCACAACTAGCGGGAAGTACCGGGGAGCTGTTTTTT.

This clonotype has only a few counts. The junction departs from the called germline gene at one end, perhaps through a read error. The chain has TRBV3-1 and TRBJ1-1; no definite D call. Germline V CDR1 and CDR2: LGHDT, YNNKEL (reference sequence). The CDR3 has 14 amino acids. The CDR3 here is CASTQRGPNTEAFF. The CDR3, as DNA: TGTGCCAGCACCCAACGGGGTCCAAACACTGAAGCTTTCTTT.

This clonotype was counted at least ten times. This sequence joins TRBV5-1 and TRBJ2-5; D perhaps matches TRBD2 (7 bases). Trimming pared 4 bases from V and 5 bases from J, leaving 18 bases between. The CDR3 has 15 residues. The germline V gene has CDR1 SGHRS and CDR2 YFSETQ. CDR3 nucleotides: TGCGCCAGCAGCCCGGGCGGGGGCGCTTGGGAGACCCAGTACTTC. Translated, it gives CASSPGGGAWETQYF.

In its sample, this clonotype was seen many times. In nucleotides, the CDR3 is TGTGCCAGCAGCCCTCGGAAAGAGACGGGCTACACCTTC. This gives the protein CASSPRKETGYTF. This chain joins TRBV3-1 and TRBJ1-2; D is undetermined. This CDR3 has 13 amino acids. Trimming left V 4 bases short and J 8 bases short, with 14 bases between. The germline V gene has CDR1 LGHDT and CDR2 YNNKEL (reference sequence).

This sequence joins TRBV19 and TRBJ2-6; D perhaps matches TRBD1 (5 bases). V lost 3 bases and J lost 1, with 7 bases in between. Germline CDR1 LNHDA, CDR2 SQIVND (reference sequence). The CDR3 totals 15 residues. CDR3 region: CASSMSGSGANVLTF. CDR3 in DNA: TGTGCCAGTAGTATGTCAGGGTCTGGGGCCAACGTCCTGACTTTC.

The V call is TRBV9, the J call TRBJ2-4, with TRBD2 matching 10 bases. This CDR3 spans 20 amino acids. The germline V gene has CDR1 SGDLS and CDR2 YYNGEE. Losses at the gene ends were 1 base for V and 3 bases for J; bases not matched to a gene: 16. The CDR3 bases are TGTGCCAGCAGCGTAAATATTATGGGGCTAGCGGGAGATGGCAAAAACATTCAGTACTTC. It yields the protein CASSVNIMGLAGDGKNIQYF.

This clonotype was seen repeatedly, ten times or more. The rearrangement uses TRBV4-3 and TRBJ2-1, with 8 bases that match TRBD2. There are 15 residues in the CDR3. V lost 3 bases, J lost 0 bases, and 1 base stayed unmatched. The V gene's germline CDR1 is LGHNA and CDR2 YSLEER. Here the CDR3 DNA reads TGCGCCAGCAGCCAGAGCGGGAGCTCCTACAATGAGCAGTTCTTC. Its protein is CASSQSGSSYNEQFF.

This clonotype was picked up many times. The chain carries TRBV6-2 or TRBV6-3 and TRBJ2-1; 9 bases agree with TRBD2. This CDR3 spans 15 amino acids. Germline values: CDR1 MNHEY, CDR2 SVGEGT. V shed 6 bases, J shed 3 bases, and the junction held 6 bases outside the gene matches. The CDR3 nucleotides are TGTGCCAGCAGACGCGGGACTAGCCACTACAATGAGCAGTTCTTC. This gives the protein CASRRGTSHYNEQFF.

This clonotype was seen repeatedly, ten times or more. The chain uses TRBV6-9 and TRBJ2-3, with D possibly TRBD1 on 7 matching bases. V dropped 7 bases and J dropped 2 bases, with 19 bases sitting between them. The CDR3 is 16 amino acids. Germline CDR1 MNHGY, CDR2 SVAAGI. The CDR3 is CASNNPGGQITDTQYF. The CDR3 DNA reads TGTGCCAGCAATAACCCCGGGGGACAGATCACAGATACGCAGTATTTT.

This clonotype occurred many times. This chain uses TRBV20-1 with TRBJ1-4, with D unclear. Per germline, CDR1 DFQATT and CDR2 SNEGSKA (reference sequence). There are 15 residues in the CDR3. Trimming removed 0 bases from V and 7 bases from J, with 15 bases in between. CDR3 loop: CSARDRRAHLEKLFF. The CDR3 DNA reads as TGCAGTGCTAGAGATAGGAGGGCTCACCTTGAAAAACTGTTTTTT.

This clonotype was seen at least ten times. The chain joins TRBV20-1 to TRBJ2-7, with 8 bases matching TRBD2. V was pared by 0 bases and J by 2 bases, with 6 bases of the junction left unmatched. The CDR3 contains 15 residues. CDR1 and CDR2 (germline): DFQATT, SNEGSKA (reference sequence). CDR3 bases: TGCAGTGCTAGAGATCCCGGGGGGGGACCCTACGAGCAGTACTTC. Amino acid sequence: CSARDPGGGPYEQYF.

The rearrangement links TRBV19 to TRBJ1-1, with D perhaps TRBD1 (5 bases). CDR1 LNHDA and CDR2 SQIVND come from the germline V gene (reference sequence). The CDR3 length is 14 residues. Trimming stripped 4 bases from V and 0 bases from J, with 9 bases between. CDR3 residues: CASSTGTLNTEAFF. DNA for the CDR3: TGTGCCAGTAGTACCGGGACTTTGAACACTGAAGCTTTCTTT.